Following are 26 T cell receptor beta chains from one sample sequenced in a study of T cells after yellow fever vaccination. MiXCR, run by TCRdb on the 5' RACE reads, gives a single entry per CDR3 protein. The sample has a few hundred thousand distinct CDR3 sequences, around 3.6% seen once. The specimen was PBMCs, collected on the day of the yellow fever booster vaccination. These receptors all stem from a young man who received the YFV17D yellow fever vaccine.

This clonotype was seen only a few times. The V and J genes are TRBV7-9 and TRBJ1-4; D is uncertain. The V end was cut by 5 bases, the J end by 4 bases, with 14 bases between. The CDR3 contains 15 residues. Germline V lookup: CDR1 SEHNR, CDR2 FQNEAQ (reference sequence). The CDR3 reads CASSLRTGVNEKLFF. As DNA, the CDR3 is TGTGCCAGCAGCCTCCGGACTGGGGTTAATGAAAAACTGTTTTTT.

There are many counts of this clonotype. This chain connects TRBV10-3 to TRBJ2-1, with 7 nucleotides matching TRBD1. The V segment lost 10 bases and the J segment 6 bases; nucleotides outside the gene matches: 9. The CDR3 runs to 13 residues. Per germline, CDR1 ENHRY and CDR2 SYGVKD. CDR3 region: CATNTGVLNEQFF. The CDR3 DNA sequence: TGTGCCACCAACACAGGGGTGCTCAATGAGCAGTTCTTC.

This clonotype was recorded a few times. The chain is built from TRBV9 and TRBJ2-5; D tentatively fits TRBD1 or TRBD2 (5 bases each). V was trimmed by 6 bases and J by 2 bases, leaving 17 bases between them. The CDR3 is made up of 15 amino acids. Germline CDR1 is SGDLS and CDR2 is YYNGEE. The CDR3 DNA follows: TGTGCCAGCAACCGAGGGGACCCAGTGCAAGAGACCCAGTACTTC. Its translation: CASNRGDPVQETQYF.

This clonotype has only a few counts. This chain joins TRBV20-1 and TRBJ1-4, with 9 bases lining up with TRBD1. The junction had 8 bases not matched to a gene; V was cut back by 3 bases and J by 6 bases. From germline, CDR1 is DFQATT and CDR2 SNEGSKA (reference sequence). This CDR3 is built from 15 residues. CDR3 sequence (DNA): TGCAGTGCTAGGGGTACAGGGGGCACTTATGAAAAACTGTTTTTT. As protein: CSARGTGGTYEKLFF.

There are a few counts of this clonotype. The rearrangement links TRBV24-1 to TRBJ2-3; possible D gene TRBD1, 6 bases. This CDR3 comprises 15 residues. The V end was cut by 4 bases, the J end by 6 bases, with 16 bases between. Germline assignment: CDR1 KGHDR and CDR2 SFDVKD. The CDR3 reads CATSEKTGSGDTQYF. The CDR3 DNA reads as TGTGCCACCAGTGAAAAAACAGGGTCGGGTGATACGCAGTATTTT.

This clonotype was picked up many times. The chain has TRBV5-1 and TRBJ2-1; D may be TRBD1 or TRBD2 (5 bases each). CDR3 length equals 16 residues. Germline values: CDR1 SGHRS, CDR2 YFSETQ. Trimming stripped 0 bases from V and 6 bases from J, with 16 bases between. CDR3 protein: CASSLGGIATINEQFF. DNA for the CDR3: TGCGCCAGCAGCTTGGGGGGGATAGCCACAATCAATGAGCAGTTCTTC.

This clonotype was seen repeatedly, ten times or more. The chain has TRBV15 and TRBJ2-5; D might be TRBD1 (7 bases). Germline V gives CDR1 LNHNV, CDR2 YYDKDF (reference sequence). This CDR3 is 15 amino acids long. V lost 1 base and J lost 5, with 14 bases in between. In DNA form, the CDR3 reads TGTGCCACCAGCAGAGGAGGCAGGGGGGACGAGACCCAGTACTTC. Translating it yields CATSRGGRGDETQYF. Looking up the rest from reference TRBV15 and TRBJ2-5 gives the full variable domain: DAMVIQNPRYQVTQFGKPVTLSCSQTLNHNVMYWYQQKSSQAPKLLFHYYDKDFNNEADTPDNFQSRRPNTSFCFLDIRSPGLGDTAMYLCATSRGGRGDETQYFGPGTRLLVL.

This clonotype occurred many times. The chain is built from TRBV3-1 and TRBJ2-1; 8 bases are shared with TRBD2. J was trimmed by 4 bases and V by 1 base; bases with no gene match: 3. Germline lookup yields CDR1 LGHDT and CDR2 YNNKEL (reference sequence). The CDR3 has 15 amino acids. The CDR3 sequence: CASSQAGGLYNEQFF. For the CDR3, the DNA is TGTGCCAGCAGCCAAGCGGGGGGGCTGTACAATGAGCAGTTCTTC.

This clonotype has at least ten counts. The chain combines TRBV12-5 with TRBJ1-6; TRBD1 matches 9 bases. CDR3 length: 14 residues. CDR1 is LGHNT and CDR2 is FRNRAP in the germline V gene. Trimming at V came to 6 bases and at J to 9 bases, leaving 6 bases not matched to a gene. Written as DNA, the CDR3 is TGTGCTAGTGGGCCCGGGACAGGGAGTTCACCCCTCCACTTT. Residues: CASGPGTGSSPLHF.

The table lists this clonotype with many counts. V and J are TRBV5-1 and TRBJ2-1; D gene ambiguous. Trimming stripped 4 bases from V and 4 bases from J, with 12 bases between. The length of the CDR3 is 14 residues. Germline V CDR1 and CDR2: SGHRS, YFSETQ. CDR3: CASSLEIPYNEQFF. CDR3 bases: TGCGCCAGCAGCCTTGAGATACCTTACAATGAGCAGTTCTTC.

In its sample, this clonotype was seen many times. The gene calls are TRBV20-1 and TRBJ1-1; D is possibly TRBD1 (5 bases). The germline V gene has CDR1 DFQATT and CDR2 SNEGSKA (reference sequence). V gave up 2 bases and J gave up 8 bases, with 9 bases separating them. This CDR3 is 11 amino acids long. The CDR3 sequence: CSARWTREAFF. In DNA, the CDR3 is TGCAGTGCTAGATGGACACGGGAAGCTTTCTTT.

There are many counts of this clonotype. The chain uses TRBV6-5 and TRBJ2-3; D ambiguous. The V end was cut by 10 bases, the J end by 2 bases, with 25 bases between. Per the germline V gene, CDR1 is MNHEY and CDR2 is SVGAGI. This CDR3 has 17 amino acids. The DNA for the CDR3 is TGTGCCACTGTCTCTAACCTCGGGCAGACGTACACAGATACGCAGTATTTT. Translation: CATVSNLGQTYTDTQYF.

This clonotype was observed a handful of times. The V and J genes are TRBV19 and TRBJ1-2; TRBD1 agrees at 9 bases. The CDR3 length is 14 residues. Germline V CDR1 and CDR2: LNHDA, SQIVND (reference sequence). V was clipped by 5 bases and J by 7 bases; unmatched bases: 8. CDR3 DNA sequence: TGTGCCAGTAGTCCCGGGACAGGGTCTCGTGGCTACACCTTC. This sequence encodes CASSPGTGSRGYTF.

This clonotype was seen a handful of times. The chain has TRBV7-2 and TRBJ2-2; D remains unclear. The germline V and J ends were trimmed by 5 bases and 9 bases, with 13 bases remaining between them. The CDR3 runs 13 residues. The germline V gene encodes CDR1 SGHTA and CDR2 FQGNSA. CDR3 nucleotide sequence: TGTGCCAGCAGCGTCCGGTTAGCCTGGGAGCTGTTTTTT. The encoded protein is CASSVRLAWELFF.

The chain couples TRBV5-6 to TRBJ2-1; 9 positions agree with TRBD1. Germline assignment: CDR1 SGHDT and CDR2 YYEEEE. V lost 3 bases to trimming and J lost 4 bases; unmatched junction nucleotides: 5. The CDR3 sequence is 15 residues long. CDR3 residues: CASSSGTGIYNEQFF. The CDR3 region has the DNA TGTGCCAGCAGCTCCGGGACAGGGATTTACAATGAGCAGTTCTTC.

This clonotype was counted only a few times. CDR3 region: CASSRRDRAGNQPQHF. As DNA, the CDR3 is TGTGCCAGCAGCCGCCGAGATCGCGCAGGCAATCAGCCCCAGCATTTT. The rearrangement joins TRBV21-1 to TRBJ1-5. TRBV21-1 is an annotated pseudogene. The CDR3 extends over 16 amino acids.

The rearrangement joins TRBV7-2 to TRBJ2-6; D is possibly TRBD1 or TRBD2 (5 bases each). Germline V CDR1 and CDR2: SGHTA, FQGNSA. This CDR3 contains 19 residues. The ends were cut back, 1 base at V and 1 base at J, with 17 bases in the middle. The CDR3 region is CASSLGFMRGKSGANVLTF. The CDR3, as DNA: TGTGCCAGCAGCTTAGGGTTTATGAGGGGCAAGTCTGGGGCCAACGTCCTGACTTTC.

This clonotype was found a few times. The chain combines TRBV4-3 with TRBJ1-1; a possible D gene is TRBD1 (6 bases). Germline assignment: CDR1 LGHNA and CDR2 YSLEER. Between the trimmed V and J ends, which lost 1 base and 2 bases, there was a span of 14 bases. There are 16 residues in the CDR3. CDR3 in DNA: TGCGCCAGCAGCCAAGTTCCGGGACAAATTAACACTGAAGCTTTCTTT. Translated, it gives CASSQVPGQINTEAFF.

The chain uses TRBV20-1 and TRBJ1-1; D gene uncertain. Germline V lookup: CDR1 DFQATT, CDR2 SNEGSKA (reference sequence). V lost 6 bases to trimming and J lost 3 bases, with 11 bases between them. The CDR3 is made up of 12 amino acids. The CDR3 protein is CSAPFLDTEAFF. Here the CDR3 DNA reads TGCAGTGCCCCGTTTTTGGACACTGAAGCTTTCTTT.

The chain carries TRBV27 and TRBJ2-7; TRBD1 aligns across 9 bases. The CDR3 extends over 13 amino acids. The J segment lost 6 bases and the V segment lost 6 bases, leaving 6 bases of the junction unmatched. Germline loops: CDR1 MNHEY, CDR2 SMNVEV (reference sequence). The CDR3 spells CASSLRDRVEQYF. The CDR3 DNA is TGTGCCAGCAGCCTCCGGGACAGGGTCGAGCAGTACTTC.

Only a few counts were recorded for this clonotype. The J gene is TRBJ1-6, the V gene TRBV14; TRBD1 might be the D (5 bases). The V end was cut by 6 bases, the J end by 6 bases, with 18 bases between. Germline CDR1 and CDR2: SGHDN and FVKESK. The CDR3 runs 16 residues. As DNA, the CDR3 is TGTGCCAGCAGGCTCCGAGAGGGGCTGAGTAATTCACCCCTCCACTTT. It specifies CASRLREGLSNSPLHF.

In this sample, this clonotype turned up many times. The rearrangement uses TRBV15 and TRBJ1-1; 7 bases are shared with TRBD1. Trimming at V came to 3 bases and at J to 5 bases, leaving 9 bases not matched to a gene. Germline V CDR1 and CDR2: LNHNV, YYDKDF (reference sequence). The CDR3 covers 15 residues. CDR3 nucleotides: TGTGCCACCAGCAGGGACACAGGGGTTTGGACTGAAGCTTTCTTT. It is translated as CATSRDTGVWTEAFF.

This clonotype occurred many times. The chain uses TRBV6-6 and TRBJ1-1; D uncertain. CDR1 and CDR2 (germline): MNHNY, SVGAGI (reference sequence). The germline V and J ends were trimmed by 2 bases and 6 bases, with 7 bases remaining between them. This CDR3 has 12 amino acids. The CDR3 sequence: CASSYGGSEAFF. CDR3 DNA sequence: TGTGCCAGCAGTTACGGTGGCTCTGAAGCTTTCTTT.

This chain uses TRBV15 with TRBJ2-2, with TRBD2 matching 8 bases. The germline V gene encodes CDR1 LNHNV and CDR2 YYDKDF (reference sequence). V lost 2 bases to trimming and J lost 3 bases; unmatched junction nucleotides: 11. This CDR3 region has 18 residues. The CDR3 protein is CATSRKGSGTSDTGELFF. CDR3 bases: TGTGCCACCAGCAGAAAGGGGTCCGGGACTAGTGACACCGGGGAGCTGTTTTTT.

This clonotype was detected only a few times. The chain couples TRBV3-1 to TRBJ2-5; 9 nucleotides match TRBD2. The germline gives CDR1 LGHDT, CDR2 YNNKEL (reference sequence). This CDR3 has 18 amino acids. V was clipped by 1 base and J by 2 bases; unmatched bases: 11. CDR3 sequence reads: CASSQVGRLAGIQETQYF. As DNA, the CDR3 is TGTGCCAGCAGCCAAGTTGGCCGCCTAGCGGGGATACAAGAGACCCAGTACTTC.

Ten or more counts support this clonotype. This chain joins TRBV18 and TRBJ2-3, with D unresolved. Per the germline V gene, CDR1 is KGHSH and CDR2 is LQKENI. This CDR3 has 17 amino acids. Trimming removed 0 bases at V and 5 bases at J, with 18 bases between. CDR3 sequence (DNA): TGTGCCAGCTCACCACCGTTTGGATCTATAGACGGAGATACGCAGTATTTT. Translated, it gives CASSPPFGSIDGDTQYF.